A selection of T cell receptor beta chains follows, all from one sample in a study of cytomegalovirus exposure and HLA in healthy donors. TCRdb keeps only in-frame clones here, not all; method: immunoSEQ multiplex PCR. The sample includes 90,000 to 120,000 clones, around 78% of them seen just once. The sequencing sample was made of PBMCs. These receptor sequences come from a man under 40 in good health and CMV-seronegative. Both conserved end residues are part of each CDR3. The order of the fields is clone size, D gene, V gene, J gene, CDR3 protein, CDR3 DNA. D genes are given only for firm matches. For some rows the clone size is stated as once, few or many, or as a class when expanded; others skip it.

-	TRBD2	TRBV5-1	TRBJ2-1	CASSEGERESSYNEQFF	TGCGCCAGCAGCGAGGGCGAGCGGGAGAGCTCCTACAATGAGCAGTTCTTC
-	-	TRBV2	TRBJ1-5	CASSEYGALQPQHF	TGTGCCAGCAGTGAATATGGGGCGCTTCAGCCCCAGCATTTT
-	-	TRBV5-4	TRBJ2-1	CASSSWDLYNEQFF	TGTGCCAGCAGCTCCTGGGACTTGTACAATGAGCAGTTCTTC
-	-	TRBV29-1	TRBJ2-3	CSVEQLADTQYF	TGCAGCGTTGAACAGCTAGCAGATACGCAGTATTTT
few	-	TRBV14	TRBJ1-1	CASSPRRHQNTEAFF	TGTGCCAGCAGCCCTAGGAGGCACCAAAACACTGAAGCTTTCTTT
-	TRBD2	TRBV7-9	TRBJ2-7	CSSSLIFSTSGTFEQYF	TGTTCCAGCAGCTTAATCTTTTCGACTAGCGGGACTTTCGAGCAGTACTTC
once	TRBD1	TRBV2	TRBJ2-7	CASSSGTGPYEQYF	TGTGCCAGCAGTTCCGGGACAGGGCCATACGAGCAGTACTTC
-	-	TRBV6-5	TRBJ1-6	CASSESPEGRRRF	TGTGCCAGCAGTGAAAGTCCGGAGGGCAGGCGCCGATTT
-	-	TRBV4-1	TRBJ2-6	CASSQDTQGVSGANVLTF	TGCGCCAGCAGCCAGGACACCCAGGGTGTCTCTGGGGCCAACGTCCTGACTTTC
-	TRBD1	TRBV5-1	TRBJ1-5	CASSLAGQGGQPQHF	TGCGCCAGCAGCTTGGCGGGACAGGGGGGTCAGCCCCAGCATTTT
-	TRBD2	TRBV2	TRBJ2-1	CASSRTSGRDEQFF	TGTGCCAGCAGTCGGACTAGCGGGAGGGATGAGCAGTTCTTC
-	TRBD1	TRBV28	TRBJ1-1	CASSLGQEFTEAFF	TGTGCCAGCAGTTTGGGACAGGAGTTCACTGAAGCTTTCTTT
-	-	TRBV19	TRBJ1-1	CASDPGGGGTEAFF	TGTGCCAGCGACCCGGGGGGCGGGGGCACTGAAGCTTTCTTT
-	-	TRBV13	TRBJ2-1	CASSSEGSSYNEQFF	TGTGCCAGCAGCTCGGAGGGGAGCTCCTACAATGAGCAGTTCTTC
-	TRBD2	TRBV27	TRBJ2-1	CASSLLAGGTGRNEQFF	TGTGCCAGCAGTCTCCTAGCGGGAGGGACGGGAAGGAATGAGCAGTTCTTC
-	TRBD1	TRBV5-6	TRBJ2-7	CASSFSPHTSDRENEQYF	TGTGCCAGCAGCTTCTCCCCCCATACCTCAGACAGGGAGAACGAGCAGTACTTC
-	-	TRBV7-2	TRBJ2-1	CASEDGFRGYNEQFF	TGTGCCAGCGAGGACGGATTTCGAGGGTACAATGAGCAGTTCTTC
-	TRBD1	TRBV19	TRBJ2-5	CASSILTGGTETQYF	TGTGCCAGTAGTATTCTGACAGGGGGCACAGAGACCCAGTACTTC
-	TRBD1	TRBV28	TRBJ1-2	CATPGGQGRYGYTF	TGTGCCACCCCCGGCGGACAGGGAAGGTATGGCTACACCTTC
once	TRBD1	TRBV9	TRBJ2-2	CASSPLRGTGTAGELFF	TGTGCCAGCAGCCCTTTACGGGGGACAGGTACCGCCGGGGAGCTGTTTTTT
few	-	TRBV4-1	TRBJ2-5	CASSRTSLGETQYF	TGCGCCAGCAGCCGAACTAGTTTGGGAGAGACCCAGTACTTC
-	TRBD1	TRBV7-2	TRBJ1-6	CASSLRPGQGPPLHF	TGTGCCAGCAGCTTAAGGCCGGGACAGGGCCCCCCCCTCCACTTT
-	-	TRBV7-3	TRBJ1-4	CASSLQPANEKLFF	TGTGCCAGCAGCTTACAACCGGCTAATGAAAAACTGTTTTTT
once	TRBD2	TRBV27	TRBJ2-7	CASSFSGGRAYEQYF	TGTGCCAGCAGTTTTTCGGGCGGGAGGGCTTACGAGCAGTACTTC
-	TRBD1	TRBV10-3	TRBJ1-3	CAIKDRGALSGNTIYF	TGTGCCATCAAAGACAGGGGAGCCCTCTCTGGAAACACCATATATTTT
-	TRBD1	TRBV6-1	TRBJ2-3	CASSELGQGGDTQYF	TGTGCCAGCAGTGAGTTGGGACAGGGGGGAGATACGCAGTATTTT
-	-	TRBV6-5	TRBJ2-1	CASSYSEYSYNEQFF	TGTGCCAGCAGTTACTCGGAGTACTCCTACAATGAGCAGTTCTTC
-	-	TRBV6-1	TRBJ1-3	CASSEDIGSGNTIYF	TGTGCCAGCAGTGAAGACATTGGCTCTGGAAACACCATATATTTT
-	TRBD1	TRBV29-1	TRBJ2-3	CSFRQGSDTQYF	TGCAGCTTCCGACAGGGCTCGGATACGCAGTATTTT
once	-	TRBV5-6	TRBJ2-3	CASSLASLRWSTDTQYF	TGTGCCAGCAGCTTGGCCTCCCTCAGGTGGAGCACAGATACGCAGTATTTT
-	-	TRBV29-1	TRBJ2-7	CSVARGDRAYEQYF	TGCAGCGTCGCGCGGGGGGACAGGGCCTACGAGCAGTACTTC
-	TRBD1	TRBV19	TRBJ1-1	CASRPTGGIAFF	TGTGCCAGTAGACCAACAGGGGGAATAGCTTTCTTT
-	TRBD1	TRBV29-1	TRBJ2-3	CSVPAGTGYTDTQYF	TGCAGCGTACCAGCCGGGACAGGGTACACAGATACGCAGTATTTT
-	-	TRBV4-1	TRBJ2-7	CASSQGLGQLNYEQYF	TGCGCCAGCAGCCAAGGGTTAGGACAGCTTAACTACGAGCAGTACTTC
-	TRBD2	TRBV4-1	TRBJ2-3	CASRNGLAGTLGTDTQYF	TGCGCCAGCAGAAACGGCCTAGCGGGAACCCTCGGCACAGATACGCAGTATTTT
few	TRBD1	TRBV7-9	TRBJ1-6	CASSQNQGANSPLHF	TGTGCCAGCAGCCAAAACCAGGGGGCAAATTCACCCCTCCACTTT
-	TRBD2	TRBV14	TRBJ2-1	CASSPSGYEQFF	TGTGCCAGCAGCCCTAGCGGCTATGAGCAGTTCTTC
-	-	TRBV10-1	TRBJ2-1	CASSLTGAYNEQFF	TGCGCCAGCAGTCTGACGGGAGCCTACAATGAGCAGTTCTTC
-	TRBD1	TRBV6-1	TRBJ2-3	CASSEAGGGSTDTQYF	TGTGCCAGCAGTGAAGCAGGGGGCGGGAGCACAGATACGCAGTATTTT
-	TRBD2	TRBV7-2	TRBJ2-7	CASSLSRTSGVYEQYF	TGTGCCAGCAGCTTAAGCCGGACTAGCGGAGTCTACGAGCAGTACTTC
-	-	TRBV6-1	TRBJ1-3	CASSPMGGNTIYF	TGTGCCAGCAGTCCCATGGGCGGAAACACCATATATTTT
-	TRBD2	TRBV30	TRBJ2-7	CAWSGGGSAYEQYF	TGTGCCTGGAGTGGTGGCGGGAGCGCCTACGAGCAGTACTTC
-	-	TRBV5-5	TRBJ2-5	CASSWSGPEETQYF	TGTGCCAGCAGCTGGAGCGGTCCAGAAGAGACCCAGTACTTC
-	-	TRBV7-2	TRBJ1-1	CASSLEASNTEAFF	TGTGCCAGCAGCTTGGAGGCCTCGAACACTGAAGCTTTCTTT
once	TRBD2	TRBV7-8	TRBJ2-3	CASSLIAGGTDTQYF	TGTGCCAGCAGCCTAATAGCGGGGGGCACAGATACGCAGTATTTT
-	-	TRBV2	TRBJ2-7	CASGTPSYEQYF	TGTGCCAGCGGGACACCCTCCTACGAGCAGTACTTC
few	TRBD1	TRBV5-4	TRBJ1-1	CASSLGQGGAGLTEAFF	TGTGCCAGCAGCTTGGGCCAGGGGGGCGCGGGCCTCACTGAAGCTTTCTTT
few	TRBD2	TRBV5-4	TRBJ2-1	CASSRRAGGPSANEQFF	TGTGCCAGCAGCCGGAGAGCGGGAGGGCCCTCGGCCAATGAGCAGTTCTTC
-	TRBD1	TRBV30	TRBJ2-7	CACGPGGFYEQYF	TGTGCCTGTGGCCCAGGGGGATTCTACGAGCAGTACTTC
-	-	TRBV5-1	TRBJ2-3	CASSLGTLSTDTQYF	TGCGCCAGCAGCTTGGGGACACTTAGCACAGATACGCAGTATTTT
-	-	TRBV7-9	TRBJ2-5	CASTPSGVSEEQYF	TGTGCCAGCACCCCCTCAGGGGTATCGGAAGAGCAGTACTTC
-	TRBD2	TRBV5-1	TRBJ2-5	CASSTWTSGGHQETQYF	TGCGCCAGCAGCACCTGGACTAGCGGGGGACACCAAGAGACCCAGTACTTC
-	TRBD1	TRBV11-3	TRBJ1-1	CASSNGQGNQYTEAFF	TGTGCCAGCAGCAATGGACAGGGGAATCAATATACTGAAGCTTTCTTT
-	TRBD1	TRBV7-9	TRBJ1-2	CASRQGFDGYTF	TGTGCCAGCAGACAGGGGTTTGATGGCTACACCTTC
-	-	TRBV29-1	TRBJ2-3	CSAKGGDGGTDTQYF	TGCAGCGCAAAAGGGGGGGACGGAGGCACAGATACGCAGTATTTT
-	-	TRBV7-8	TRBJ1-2	CASSSGLRDSYGYTF	TGTGCCAGCAGCTCCGGGCTGCGGGACTCCTATGGCTACACCTTC
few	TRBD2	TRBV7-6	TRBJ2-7	CASSLSLAGGGEQYF	TGTGCCAGCAGCTTAAGCCTAGCGGGAGGGGGCGAGCAGTACTTC
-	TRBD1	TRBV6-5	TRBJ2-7	CASSYSGQGAREQYF	TGTGCCAGCAGTTACTCAGGACAGGGGGCTCGTGAGCAGTACTTC
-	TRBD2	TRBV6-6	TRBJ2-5	CASRHGLAGVQETQYF	TGTGCCAGCAGACATGGACTAGCGGGGGTCCAAGAGACCCAGTACTTC
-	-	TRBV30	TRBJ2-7	CAWSDGTQIFYEQYF	TGTGCCTGGAGTGACGGGACTCAGATTTTCTACGAGCAGTACTTC